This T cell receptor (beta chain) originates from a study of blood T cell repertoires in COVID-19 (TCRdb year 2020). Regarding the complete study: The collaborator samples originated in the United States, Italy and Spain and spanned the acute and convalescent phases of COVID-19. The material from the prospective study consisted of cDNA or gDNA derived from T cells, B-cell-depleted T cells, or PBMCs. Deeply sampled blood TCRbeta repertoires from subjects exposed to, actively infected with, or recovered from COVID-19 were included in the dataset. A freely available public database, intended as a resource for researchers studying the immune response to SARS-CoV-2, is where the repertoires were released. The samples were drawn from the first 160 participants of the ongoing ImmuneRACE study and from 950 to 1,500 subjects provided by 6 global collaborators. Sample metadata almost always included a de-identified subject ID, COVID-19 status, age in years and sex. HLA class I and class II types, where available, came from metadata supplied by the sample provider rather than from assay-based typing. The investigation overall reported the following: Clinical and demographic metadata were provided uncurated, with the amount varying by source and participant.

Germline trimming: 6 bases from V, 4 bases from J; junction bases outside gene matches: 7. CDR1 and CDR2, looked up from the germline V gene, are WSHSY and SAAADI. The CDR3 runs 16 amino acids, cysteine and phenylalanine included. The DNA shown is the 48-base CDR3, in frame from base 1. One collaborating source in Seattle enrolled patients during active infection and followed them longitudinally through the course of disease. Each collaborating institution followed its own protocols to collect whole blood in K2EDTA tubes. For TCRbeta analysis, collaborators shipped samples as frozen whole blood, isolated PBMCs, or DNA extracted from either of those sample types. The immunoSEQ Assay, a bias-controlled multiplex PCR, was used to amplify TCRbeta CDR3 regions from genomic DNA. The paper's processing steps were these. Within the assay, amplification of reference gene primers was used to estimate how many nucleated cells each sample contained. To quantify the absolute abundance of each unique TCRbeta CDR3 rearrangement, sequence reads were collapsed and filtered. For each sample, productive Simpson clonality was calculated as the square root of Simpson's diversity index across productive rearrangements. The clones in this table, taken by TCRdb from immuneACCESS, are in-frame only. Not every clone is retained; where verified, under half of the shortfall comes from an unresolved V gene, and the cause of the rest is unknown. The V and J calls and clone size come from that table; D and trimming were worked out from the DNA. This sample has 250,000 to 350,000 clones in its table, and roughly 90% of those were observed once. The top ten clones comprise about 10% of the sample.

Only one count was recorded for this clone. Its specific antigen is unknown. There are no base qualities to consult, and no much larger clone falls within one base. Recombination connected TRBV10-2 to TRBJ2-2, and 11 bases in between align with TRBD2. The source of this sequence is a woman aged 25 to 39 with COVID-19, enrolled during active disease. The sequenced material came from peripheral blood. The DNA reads TGCGCCAGCAGCCGTAGCGGGAGGGACTTCACCGGGGAGCTGTTTTTT. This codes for CASSRSGRDFTGELFF.